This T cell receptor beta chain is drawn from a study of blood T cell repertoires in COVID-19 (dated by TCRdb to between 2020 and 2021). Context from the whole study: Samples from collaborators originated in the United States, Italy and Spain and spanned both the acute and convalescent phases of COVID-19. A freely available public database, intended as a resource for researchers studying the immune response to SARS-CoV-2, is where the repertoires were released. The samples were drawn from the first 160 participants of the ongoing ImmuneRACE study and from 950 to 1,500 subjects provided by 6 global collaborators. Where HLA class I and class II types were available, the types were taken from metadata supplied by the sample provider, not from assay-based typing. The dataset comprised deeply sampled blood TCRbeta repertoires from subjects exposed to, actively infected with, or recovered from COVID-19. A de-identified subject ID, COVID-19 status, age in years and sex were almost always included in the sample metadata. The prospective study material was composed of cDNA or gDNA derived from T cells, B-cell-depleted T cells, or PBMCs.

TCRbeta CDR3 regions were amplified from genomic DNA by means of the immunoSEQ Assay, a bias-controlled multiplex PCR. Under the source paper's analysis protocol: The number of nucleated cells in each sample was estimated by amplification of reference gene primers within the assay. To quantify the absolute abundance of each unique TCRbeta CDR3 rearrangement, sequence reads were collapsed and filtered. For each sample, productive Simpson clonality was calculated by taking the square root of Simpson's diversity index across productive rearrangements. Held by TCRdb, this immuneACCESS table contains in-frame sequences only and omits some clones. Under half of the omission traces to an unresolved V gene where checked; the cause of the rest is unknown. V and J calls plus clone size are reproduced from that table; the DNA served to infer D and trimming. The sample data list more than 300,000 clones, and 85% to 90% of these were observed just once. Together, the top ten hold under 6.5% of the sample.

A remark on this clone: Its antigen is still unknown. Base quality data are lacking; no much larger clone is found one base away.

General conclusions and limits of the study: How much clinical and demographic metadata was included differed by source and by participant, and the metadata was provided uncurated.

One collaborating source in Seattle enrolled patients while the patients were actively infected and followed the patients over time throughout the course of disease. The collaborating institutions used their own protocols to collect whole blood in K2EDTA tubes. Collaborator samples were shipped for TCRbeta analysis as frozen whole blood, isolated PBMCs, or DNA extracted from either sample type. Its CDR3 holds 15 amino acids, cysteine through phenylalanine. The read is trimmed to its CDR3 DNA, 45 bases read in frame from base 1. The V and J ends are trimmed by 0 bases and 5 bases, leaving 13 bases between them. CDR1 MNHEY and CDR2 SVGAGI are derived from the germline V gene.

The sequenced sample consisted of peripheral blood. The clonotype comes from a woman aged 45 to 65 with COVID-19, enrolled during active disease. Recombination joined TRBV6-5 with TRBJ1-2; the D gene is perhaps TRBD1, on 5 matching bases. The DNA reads TGTGCCAGCAGTTACTCGAGACGGGGGGGGTATGGCTACACCTTC. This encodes CASSYSRRGGYGYTF.